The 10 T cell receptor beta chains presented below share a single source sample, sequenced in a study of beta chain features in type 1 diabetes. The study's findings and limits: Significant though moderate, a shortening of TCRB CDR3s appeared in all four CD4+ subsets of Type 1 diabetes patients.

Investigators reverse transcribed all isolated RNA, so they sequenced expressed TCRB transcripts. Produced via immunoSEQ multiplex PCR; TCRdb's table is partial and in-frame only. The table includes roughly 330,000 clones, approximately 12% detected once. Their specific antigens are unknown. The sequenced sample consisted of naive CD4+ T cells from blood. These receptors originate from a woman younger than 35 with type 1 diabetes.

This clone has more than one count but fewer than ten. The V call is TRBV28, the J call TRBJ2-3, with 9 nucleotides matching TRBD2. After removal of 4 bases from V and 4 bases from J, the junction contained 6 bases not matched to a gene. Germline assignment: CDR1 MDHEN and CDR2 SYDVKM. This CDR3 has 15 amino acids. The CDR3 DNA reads TGTGCCAGCAGTTCTAGCGGGATCGGTCCAGATACGCAGTATTTT. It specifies CASSSSGIGPDTQYF.

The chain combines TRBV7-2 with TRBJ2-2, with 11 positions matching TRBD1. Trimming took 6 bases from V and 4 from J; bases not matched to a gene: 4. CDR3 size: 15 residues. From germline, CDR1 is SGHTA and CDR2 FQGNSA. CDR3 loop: CASSRGTGGTGELFF. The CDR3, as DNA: TGTGCCAGCAGTCGTGGGACAGGGGGCACCGGGGAGCTGTTTTTT.

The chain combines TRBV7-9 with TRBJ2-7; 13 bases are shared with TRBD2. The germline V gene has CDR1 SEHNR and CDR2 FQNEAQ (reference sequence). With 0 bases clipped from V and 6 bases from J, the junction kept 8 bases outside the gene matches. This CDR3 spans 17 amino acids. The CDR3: CASSLATLLAGGLEQYF. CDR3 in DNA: TGTGCCAGCAGCTTAGCGACCTTACTAGCGGGAGGGCTCGAGCAGTACTTC.

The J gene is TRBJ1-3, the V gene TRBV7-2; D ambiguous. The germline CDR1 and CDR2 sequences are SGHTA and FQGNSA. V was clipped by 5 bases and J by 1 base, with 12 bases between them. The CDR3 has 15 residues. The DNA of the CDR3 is TGTGCCAGCAGCCGAGCGTCGGAGTCTGGAAACACCATATATTTT. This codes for CASSRASESGNTIYF.

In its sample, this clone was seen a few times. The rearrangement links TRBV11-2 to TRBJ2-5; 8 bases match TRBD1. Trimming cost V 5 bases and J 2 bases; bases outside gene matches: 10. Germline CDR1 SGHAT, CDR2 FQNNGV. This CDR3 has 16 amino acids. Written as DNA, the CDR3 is TGTGCCAGCAGCCCCCGGGCTGGACAGGGACAAGAGACCCAGTACTTC. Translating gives CASSPRAGQGQETQYF.

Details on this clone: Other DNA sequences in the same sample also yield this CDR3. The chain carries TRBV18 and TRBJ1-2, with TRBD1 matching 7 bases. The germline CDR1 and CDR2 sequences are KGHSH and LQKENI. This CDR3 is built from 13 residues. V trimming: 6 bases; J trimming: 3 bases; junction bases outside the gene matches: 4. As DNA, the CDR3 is TGTGCCAGCTCTCCCGGGACAGACTATGGCTACACCTTC. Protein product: CASSPGTDYGYTF.

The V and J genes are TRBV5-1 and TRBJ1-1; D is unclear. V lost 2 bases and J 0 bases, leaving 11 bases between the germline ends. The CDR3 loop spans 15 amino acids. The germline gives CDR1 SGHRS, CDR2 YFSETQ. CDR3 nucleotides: TGCGCCAGCAGCTTCGTGGGCCCGATGAACACTGAAGCTTTCTTT. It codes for CASSFVGPMNTEAFF.

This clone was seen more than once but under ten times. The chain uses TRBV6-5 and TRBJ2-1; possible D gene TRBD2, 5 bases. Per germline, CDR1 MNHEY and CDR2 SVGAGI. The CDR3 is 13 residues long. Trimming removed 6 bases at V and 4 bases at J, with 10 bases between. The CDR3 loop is CASSREAYNEQFF. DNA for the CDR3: TGTGCCAGCAGCCGGGAAGCGTACAATGAGCAGTTCTTC.

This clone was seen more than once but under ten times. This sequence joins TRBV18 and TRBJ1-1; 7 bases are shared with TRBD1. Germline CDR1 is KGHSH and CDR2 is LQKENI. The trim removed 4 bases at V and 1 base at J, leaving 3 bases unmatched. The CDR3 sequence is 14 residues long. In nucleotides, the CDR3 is TGTGCCAGCTCACGGGACAGACAGAACACTGAAGCTTTCTTT. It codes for CASSRDRQNTEAFF.

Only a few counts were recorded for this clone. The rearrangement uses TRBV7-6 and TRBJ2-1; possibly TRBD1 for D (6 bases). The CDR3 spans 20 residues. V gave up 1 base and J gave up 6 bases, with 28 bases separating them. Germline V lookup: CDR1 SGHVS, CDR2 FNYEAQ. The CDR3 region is CASSLVSRGVVGRNSNEQFF. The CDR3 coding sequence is TGTGCCAGCAGCTTAGTCTCCAGGGGTGTAGTTGGGCGGAATAGCAATGAGCAGTTCTTC.